This TCR beta chain was profiled in a study of T cell responses to AZD1222 COVID-19 vaccine. The CDR3 extends over 13 amino acids. Trimming removed 5 bases at V and 1 base at J, with 8 bases between. Per the germline V gene, CDR1 is SGHTA and CDR2 is FQGNSA. Notes on the study in general: The breadth and depth of Spike-specific TCRs increased once two AZD1222 doses had been given.

Generated by immunoSEQ multiplex PCR, the TCRdb table keeps only in-frame clones and is missing some. The repertoire has approximately 110,000 clones, 80% to 90% of them found once; the top ten carry 1.2%. For this clone: What it recognizes is unknown.

The clonotype originates from an adult in good health. V and J are TRBV7-2 and TRBJ1-1; D uncertain. The source was peripheral blood, collected on day 0 of AZD1222 vaccination. The DNA for the CDR3 is TGTGCCAGCAGCCGTCAAAAGAACACTGAAGCTTTCTTT. Translation gives CASSRQKNTEAFF.